The clone carrying this T cell receptor beta chain was detected ten times or more. The CDR3 is 11 residues long. The germline CDR1 and CDR2 sequences are SNHLY and FYNNEI. The V and J ends lost 6 bases and 0 bases respectively, with 2 bases between them. This entry comes from a study of T cells in Graves' hyperthyroidism and ophthalmopathy. Pregnant or lactating patients were excluded, as were those with uncontrolled infection or other autoimmune disease. Amplified TCR beta CDR3 regions came from RNA transcripts. TCR CDR3 underwent first-round RT-PCR with the HTBI primer set. TCRdb redid the calling of the multiplex PCR reads with MiXCR, one entry per CDR3 protein. The table lists about half a million distinct CDR3 sequences, roughly 21% of them singletons.

The specimen sequenced was blood. The rearrangement joins TRBV2 to TRBJ1-1; D is uncertain. The source of this sequence is a man between 40 and 49 years old with Graves' ophthalmopathy. CDR3 amino acids: CASRMNTEAFF. The CDR3 nucleotides read TGTGCCAGCAGGATGAACACTGAAGCTTTCTTT. The entire variable domain, with the rest obtained from reference TRBV2 and TRBJ1-1, is as follows: EPEVTQTPSHQVTQMGQEVILRCVPISNHLYFYWYRQILGQKVEFLVSFYNNEISEKSEIFDDQFSVERPDGSNFTLKIRSTKLEDSAMYFCASRMNTEAFFGQGTRLTVV.